This entry features one TCR beta chain sequence. Its antigen is still unknown. The data belong to a study of T cell responses to AZD1222 COVID-19 vaccine. Background on the study: Pooling of second doses given at about 4 or about 12 weeks was done.

CDR3 length: 16 amino acids. V trimming: 6 bases; J trimming: 3 bases; junction bases outside the gene matches: 11. The germline gives CDR1 MNHEY, CDR2 SMNVEV (reference sequence). The data were produced by immunoSEQ multiplex PCR, yet TCRdb's version contains in-frame clones alone and is incomplete. The data hold approximately 140,000 clones, with approximately 94% observed a single time. Study outcomes and limitations: Donor demographics were predominantly white British with a female majority; clonal diversity may be underestimated. The number of AZD1222 recipients seropositive at baseline was only six. Breadth and depth of Spike-specific TCRs rose after two AZD1222 doses.

J is TRBJ2-4 and V is TRBV27, with TRBD1 matching over 7 bases. The clonotype comes from an adult in good health. The material sequenced was peripheral blood, taken on day 0 of AZD1222 vaccination. The CDR3 DNA reads TGTGCCAGCAGCACCGGACAGGCGGACGGCAAAAACATTCAGTACTTC. Translation: CASSTGQADGKNIQYF.